This T cell receptor (beta chain) was captured by sequencing in a study of cytomegalovirus exposure and HLA in healthy donors. Study results and limitations: Compared with the approximately 670-donor mean, an Asian-associated ancestry cluster reportedly had fewer N-insertions, according to a later analysis. Researchers catalogued approximately 160 TCR beta chains as cytomegalovirus-associated. Segments of the TCR beta V type were, in most cases, productive about 90% or about 30% of the time in an earlier analysis.

There are a few counts of this clone. Its antigen is unidentified. This PCR relied on a set of 60 Vbeta primers and 13 Jbeta primers. Data came from immunoSEQ multiplex PCR; TCRdb stores just in-frame clones and leaves some out. The sample lists fewer than 85,000 clones; roughly 74% were seen once. Germline lookup yields CDR1 MGHRA and CDR2 YSYEKL. The CDR3 consists of 18 residues. V dropped 1 base and J dropped 0; count of bases not matched to a gene: 10. The J gene is TRBJ2-3, the V gene TRBV4-1; TRBD2 aligns across 7 bases. The source of this sequence is a man between 35 and 55 years old in good health and CMV-seronegative. Input material: PBMCs. The CDR3 bases are TGCGCCAGCAGCCAAGTCCCCTCTGGGGGGGGAAGCACAGATACGCAGTATTTT. Translating it yields CASSQVPSGGGSTDTQYF.